A single sample is the source of the 6 T cell receptor beta chains below, sequenced in a study of cytomegalovirus exposure and HLA in healthy donors. PCR amplification relied on 60 Vbeta primers (plus 13 Jbeta primers). Sequenced by immunoSEQ multiplex PCR; TCRdb stores in-frame clones only, minus some. The sample holds 120,000 or so clones, 60% to 80% seen once. Sequenced input: PBMCs. These receptors all stem from a woman between 45 and 65 years old in good health and CMV-seronegative.

This clone has only one observation. The CDR3 loop reads CASTGDRGGRQVYGYTF. The CDR3 nucleotides read TGCGCCAGCACCGGAGATCGGGGGGGCAGACAAGTCTATGGCTACACCTTC. V is TRBV5-1 and J is TRBJ1-2; TRBD1 might be the D (6 bases). Germline V gene data show CDR1 as SGHRS and CDR2 as YFSETQ. V was trimmed by 6 bases and J by 4 bases, leaving 25 bases between them. This CDR3 has 17 residues.

The table lists this clone with a few counts. The chain employs TRBV10-3 and TRBJ2-2, with TRBD2 identical over 7 bases. Losses at the gene ends were 6 bases for V and 5 bases for J; bases not matched to a gene: 15. The CDR3 runs to 17 residues. Per germline, CDR1 ENHRY and CDR2 SYGVKD. The CDR3, as DNA: TGTGCCATCAGCTCGGGGGGAGGGCGAGTATTTACCGGGGAGCTGTTTTTT. It is translated as CAISSGGGRVFTGELFF.

This clone came up once. This chain joins TRBV19 and TRBJ1-2; D gene uncertain. Germline CDR1 and CDR2: LNHDA and SQIVND (reference sequence). Trimming pared 5 bases from V and 7 bases from J, leaving 8 bases between. The CDR3 length is 11 residues. The CDR3 DNA reads TGTGCCAGTAGTCGAGGGCTTGGCTACACCTTC. Protein product: CASSRGLGYTF.

This chain links TRBV6-5 with TRBJ2-1, with D hard to call. V gave up 4 bases and J gave up 2 bases, with 15 bases separating them. Germline V lookup: CDR1 MNHEY, CDR2 SVGAGI. This CDR3 is 16 amino acids long. CDR3 nucleotide sequence: TGTGCCAGCAGTTGGTCTTTGGGCCCAGCCTACAATGAGCAGTTCTTC. Its protein product is CASSWSLGPAYNEQFF.

The genes are TRBV6-6 and TRBJ2-7; 10 bases fit TRBD1. The germline gives CDR1 MNHNY, CDR2 SVGAGI (reference sequence). V lost 5 bases to trimming and J lost 5 bases; unmatched junction nucleotides: 12. The CDR3 totals 16 residues. CDR3 in amino acids: CASSISGTGASDEQYF. CDR3 nucleotides: TGTGCCAGCAGTATATCCGGGACAGGGGCGAGTGACGAGCAGTACTTC.

The chain is built from TRBV11-2 and TRBJ1-6, with D possibly matching TRBD1 (6 bases). V gave up 1 base and J gave up 6 bases, with 10 bases separating them. This CDR3 is 15 amino acids long. The germline V gene has CDR1 SGHAT and CDR2 FQNNGV. CDR3 loop: CASSLVGRGNSPLHF. The CDR3 coding sequence is TGTGCCAGCAGCTTAGTCGGCAGGGGTAATTCACCCCTCCACTTT.